Listed below are T cell receptor beta chains from one sample, sequenced in a study of blood T cell repertoires in COVID-19. This table comes from immunoSEQ multiplex PCR, and its TCRdb copy is limited to in-frame clones, with some not included. The table has about 170,000 clones, around 90% seen once; the top ten hold 1.5% to 2%. What was sequenced was peripheral blood. The receptors shown here come from a woman aged 45-65 years with acute or convalescent COVID-19. The CDR3 runs from the conserved cysteine through the conserved F or W. Each record gives: J gene, CDR3 length, clone size, V gene, D gene, CDR3 DNA, CDR3 protein. A D gene is named only where the DNA matches it firmly. Size is stated for part of the rows, as once, few or many counts, or as a class when the clone is expanded.

TRBJ1-1 | 14 | . | TRBV7-2 | . | TGTGCCAGCAGCCCTCTTTACGGGGACACTGAAGCTTTCTTT | CASSPLYGDTEAFF
TRBJ2-1 | 17 | . | TRBV19 | TRBD2 | TGTGCCAGTAGCCTCCCAAACGGGAGGGCCTCCTACAATGAGCAGTTCTTC | CASSLPNGRASYNEQFF
TRBJ2-1 | 14 | . | TRBV9 | . | TGTGCCTCCAGCCCCGGGACTCTGAACAATGAGCAGTTCTTC | CASSPGTLNNEQFF
TRBJ2-7 | 15 | . | TRBV11-2 | TRBD2 | TGTGCCAGCAGCTTAGCGACCGGGACTAGCTACGAGCAGTACTTC | CASSLATGTSYEQYF
TRBJ1-2 | 15 | few | TRBV5-1 | . | TGCGCCAGCAGCTTGTGGGAGCTGGGCGATTATGGCTACACCTTC | CASSLWELGDYGYTF
TRBJ2-3 | 14 | once | TRBV7-7 | TRBD2 | TGTGCCAGCAGCTTAGGCCTAGCGGAGGATACGCAGTATTTT | CASSLGLAEDTQYF
TRBJ1-1 | 14 | . | TRBV13 | TRBD1 | TGTGCCAGCCAACTAGGGGGCATGAACACTGAAGCTTTCTTT | CASQLGGMNTEAFF
TRBJ2-5 | 14 | . | TRBV5-5 | . | TGTGCCAGCAGCTTGGGAGTAGCGTGGGAGACCCAGTACTTC | CASSLGVAWETQYF
TRBJ2-7 | 14 | . | TRBV7-9 | . | TGTGCCAGCAGCTTAGCCCAGGGGACCTACGAGCAGTACTTC | CASSLAQGTYEQYF
TRBJ2-1 | 16 | . | TRBV10-1 | TRBD2 | TGCGCCAGCAGATCGGGGCGGGGGGACTCCTACAATGAGCAGTTCTTC | CASRSGRGDSYNEQFF
TRBJ1-5 | 15 | . | TRBV30 | . | TGTGCCTGGAGTGTACTGGGGGCCGTGCGTCAGCCCCAGCATTTT | CAWSVLGAVRQPQHF
TRBJ2-5 | 11 | . | TRBV6-5 | . | TGTGCCAGCAGTTCACAGGAGACCCAGTACTTC | CASSSQETQYF
TRBJ2-3 | 15 | . | TRBV18 | TRBD2 | TGTGCCAGCTCACCTCCGGGACTAGCGCCAGATACGCAGTATTTT | CASSPPGLAPDTQYF
TRBJ1-6 | 16 | . | TRBV7-8 | TRBD1 | TGTGCCAGCAGCGCGAGGACAGGGGCCCGTAATTCACCCCTCCACTTT | CASSARTGARNSPLHF
TRBJ1-2 | 13 | once | TRBV28 | . | TGTGCCAGCAGTTTACCCCAGGAAGGCGGCTACACCTTC | CASSLPQEGGYTF
TRBJ1-4 | 15 | . | TRBV27 | . | TGTGCCAGCAGCCTTACCCCGCACACGAATGAAAAACTGTTTTTT | CASSLTPHTNEKLFF
TRBJ2-7 | 16 | few | TRBV11-2 | . | TGTGCCAGCACTCAGGGGGCTAGCGGGGTATCCTACGAGCAGTACTTC | CASTQGASGVSYEQYF
TRBJ1-5 | 15 | . | TRBV27 | TRBD1 | TGTGCCAGCAGTACAGGGGGAAGAGGGAATCAGCCCCAGCATTTT | CASSTGGRGNQPQHF
TRBJ2-1 | 14 | . | TRBV3-1/TRBV3-2 | TRBD1 | TGTGCCAGCAGCCGGACAGGAAAAGGGAATGAGCAGTTCTTC | CASSRTGKGNEQFF
TRBJ1-2 | 11 | . | TRBV20-1 | . | TGCAGTGCTAGAGACACAGAAGGCTACACCTTC | CSARDTEGYTF
TRBJ1-5 | 14 | . | TRBV6-5 | . | TGTGCCAGCAGTTACTTACAGGGCCATCAGCCCCAGCATTTT | CASSYLQGHQPQHF
TRBJ2-5 | 15 | . | TRBV5-1 | TRBD2 | TGCGCCAGCAGCTTAAGACTAGCCCTTGAGGAGACCCAGTACTTC | CASSLRLALEETQYF
TRBJ2-5 | 16 | . | TRBV4-1 | TRBD2 | TGCGCCAGCAGCCACCCCGGGACTAGCGGGAGGGAGACCCAGTACTTC | CASSHPGTSGRETQYF
TRBJ1-1 | 15 | few | TRBV6-5 | TRBD1 | TGTGCCAGCGCGGGACAGGGGGCCGGTGACACTGAAGCTTTCTTT | CASAGQGAGDTEAFF
TRBJ2-7 | 14 | . | TRBV7-9 | . | TGTGCCAGCAGCCGAGATTTGACAGAGAACGAGCAGTACTTC | CASSRDLTENEQYF
TRBJ1-2 | 15 | . | TRBV10-3 | . | TGTGCCATCAGTGCCGGAAGTGACAGAACCGATGGCTACACCTTC | CAISAGSDRTDGYTF
TRBJ1-2 | 15 | . | TRBV20-1 | . | TGCAGTGCTAGTGGGCAGGCCTTCTCTAACTATGGCTACACCTTC | CSASGQAFSNYGYTF
TRBJ1-5 | 15 | . | TRBV19 | TRBD1 | TGTGCCAGTAGTGAGACAGGGGCAAGAAATCAGCCCCAGCATTTT | CASSETGARNQPQHF
TRBJ1-2 | 12 | . | TRBV30 | . | TGTGCGTGGTCGATCGTACTCTATGGCTACACCTTC | CAWSIVLYGYTF
TRBJ1-2 | 13 | . | TRBV10-3 | . | TGTGCCATCAGACCGGGGAAAAACTATGGCTACACCTTC | CAIRPGKNYGYTF
TRBJ2-1 | 16 | . | TRBV12-5 | . | TGTGCTAGTGGAAGACTAGGACTCGGGCCCTACAATGAGCAGTTCTTC | CASGRLGLGPYNEQFF
TRBJ1-2 | 14 | . | TRBV5-6 | TRBD1 | TGTGCCAGCAGCTTCAGGACAGGGGCCTATGGCTACACCTTC | CASSFRTGAYGYTF
TRBJ2-5 | 16 | . | TRBV19 | TRBD2 | TGTGCCAGTAGTATCCGGACTAGCGGGAGGCTAGAGACCCAGTACTTC | CASSIRTSGRLETQYF
TRBJ2-7 | 14 | . | TRBV7-8 | . | TGTGCCAGCAGCTCCGACGCGGGGCTATACGAGCAGTACTTC | CASSSDAGLYEQYF
TRBJ2-7 | 14 | . | TRBV7-2 | TRBD2 | TGTGCCAGCAGCCTTCAGCGGGGTTCCTACGAGCAGTACTTC | CASSLQRGSYEQYF
TRBJ2-2 | 12 | once | TRBV7-6 | . | TGTGCCAGCAGCAGGGACTCGCACGAGCTGTTTTTT | CASSRDSHELFF
TRBJ1-1 | 14 | . | TRBV19 | TRBD1 | TGTGCCAGTAGTATAGGGACAGGAGGCACTGAAGCTTTCTTT | CASSIGTGGTEAFF
TRBJ1-2 | 12 | . | TRBV10-3 | . | TGTGCCATCAGTGACCTCAGGGATGGCTACACCTTC | CAISDLRDGYTF
TRBJ2-1 | 16 | . | TRBV6-4 | TRBD2 | TGTGCCAGCTCGGCGGGGGACTTGAGCTCCTACAATGAGCAGTTCTTC | CASSAGDLSSYNEQFF
TRBJ2-5 | 11 | once | TRBV12-3/TRBV12-4 | . | TGTGCCAGCAAGGGGTGGGAGACCCAGTACTTC | CASKGWETQYF
TRBJ2-5 | 16 | . | TRBV15 | TRBD2 | TGTGCCACCAGCAGAGTAGGTAGCGGGGTGCAAGAGACCCAGTACTTC | CATSRVGSGVQETQYF
TRBJ2-5 | 14 | . | TRBV3-1/TRBV3-2 | . | TGTGCCAGCAGCCAAGAATGGCAGCAAGAGACCCAGTACTTC | CASSQEWQQETQYF
TRBJ2-7 | 15 | . | TRBV4-3 | TRBD1 | TGCGCCAGCAGCCAAGTTCCTGCCACAGGGGTAACACAGTACTTC | CASSQVPATGVTQYF
TRBJ1-2 | 12 | . | TRBV5-8 | TRBD1 | TGTGCCAGCAGCTTGTATAAGACAGGGAACACCTTC | CASSLYKTGNTF
TRBJ2-5 | 15 | . | TRBV9 | . | TGTGCCAGCAGCGTAGACGGGCAGGGGCAAGAGACCCAGTACTTC | CASSVDGQGQETQYF
TRBJ1-2 | 14 | . | TRBV5-8 | TRBD1 | TGTGCCAGCAGGAAGACAGGGATTAACTATGGCTACACCTTC | CASRKTGINYGYTF
TRBJ2-5 | 16 | . | TRBV7-2 | . | TGTGCCAGCAGCTTAGTTTCGGTCGAGTACCAAGAGACCCAGTACTTC | CASSLVSVEYQETQYF
TRBJ1-2 | 11 | . | TRBV6-5 | . | TGTGCCAGCAGTACAGGATCAGGCTACACCTTC | CASSTGSGYTF
TRBJ2-7 | 15 | . | TRBV5-6 | TRBD2 | TGTGCCAGCAGCCCTATAGCGGGTTCCTCCTACGAGCAGTACTTC | CASSPIAGSSYEQYF
TRBJ2-3 | 13 | . | TRBV29-1 | . | TGCAGCGTTTCTGGACAGAGCACAGATACGCAGTATTTT | CSVSGQSTDTQYF
TRBJ2-3 | 12 | . | TRBV5-8 | . | TGTGCCAGCAGCCCCGGGATAGATACGCAGTATTTT | CASSPGIDTQYF
TRBJ2-1 | 15 | . | TRBV27 | TRBD2 | TGTGCCAGCAGTTTTCTGGGACTACGATACAATGAGCAGTTCTTC | CASSFLGLRYNEQFF
TRBJ2-1 | 14 | . | TRBV10-3 | . | TGTGCCATCGGGAGGCGGGACGAGTACAATGAGCAGTTCTTC | CAIGRRDEYNEQFF
TRBJ2-1 | 16 | . | TRBV4-2 | TRBD2 | TGTGCCAGCAGCCGAGAAGCGGGAGGCGGGTACAATGAGCAGTTCTTC | CASSREAGGGYNEQFF
TRBJ1-2 | 14 | . | TRBV21-1 | . | TGTGCCAGCAGCAACAGGACATCTCCTTATGGCTACACCTTC | CASSNRTSPYGYTF